This T cell receptor beta chain was retrieved from a study of T cells in Graves' hyperthyroidism and ophthalmopathy. In this sample, this clonotype turned up many times. Germline loops: CDR1 MGHRA, CDR2 YSYEKL. CDR3 length equals 16 residues. Trimming took 0 bases from V and 8 from J; bases not matched to a gene: 8. From RNA transcripts, TCR beta CDR3 regions were amplified. In the first-round RT-PCR of the TCR CDR3, the HTBI primer set was used. Using its own MiXCR run on the multiplex PCR reads, TCRdb lists one record per CDR3 protein. Here the sample spans approximately 380,000 distinct CDR3 sequences, 18% being singletons.

The receptor was isolated from a man aged 18 to 29 with Graves' ophthalmopathy. The source material was blood. V and J are TRBV4-1 and TRBJ2-7, with TRBD2 matching over 12 bases. In DNA, the CDR3 is TGCGCCAGCAGCCAAGATCTAGCGGGGGGGCCGGCTCAGCAGTACTTC. It yields the protein CASSQDLAGGPAQQYF.